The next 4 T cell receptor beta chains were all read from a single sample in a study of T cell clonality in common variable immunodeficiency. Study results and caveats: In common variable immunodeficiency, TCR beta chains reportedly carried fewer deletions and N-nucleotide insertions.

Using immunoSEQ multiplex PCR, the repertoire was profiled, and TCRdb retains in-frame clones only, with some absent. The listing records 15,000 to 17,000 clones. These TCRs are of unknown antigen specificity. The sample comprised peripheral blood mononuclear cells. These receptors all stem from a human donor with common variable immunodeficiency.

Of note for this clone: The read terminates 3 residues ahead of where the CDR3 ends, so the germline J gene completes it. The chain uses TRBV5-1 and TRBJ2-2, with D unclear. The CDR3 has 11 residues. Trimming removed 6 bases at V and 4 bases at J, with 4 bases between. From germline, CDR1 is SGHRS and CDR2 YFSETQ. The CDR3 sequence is CASTLTGELFF. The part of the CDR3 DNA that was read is TGCGCCAGCACTCTCACCGGGGAG.

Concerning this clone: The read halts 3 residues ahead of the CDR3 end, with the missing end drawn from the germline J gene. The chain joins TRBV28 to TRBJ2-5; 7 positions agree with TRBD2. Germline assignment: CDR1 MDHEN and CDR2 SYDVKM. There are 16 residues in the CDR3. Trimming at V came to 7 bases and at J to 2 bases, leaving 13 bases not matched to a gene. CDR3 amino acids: CASTDMRLAEQETQYF. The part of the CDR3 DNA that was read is TGTGCCAGCACCGACATGCGGCTAGCGGAACAAGAGACC.

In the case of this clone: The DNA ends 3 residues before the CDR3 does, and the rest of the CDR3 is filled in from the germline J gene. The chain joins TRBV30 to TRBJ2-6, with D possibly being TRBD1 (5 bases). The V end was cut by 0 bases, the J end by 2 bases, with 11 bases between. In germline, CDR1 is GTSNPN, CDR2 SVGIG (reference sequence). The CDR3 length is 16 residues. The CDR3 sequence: CAWSVRAGPGANVLTF. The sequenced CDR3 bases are TGTGCCTGGAGTGTACGGGCAGGGCCTGGGGCCAACGTC.

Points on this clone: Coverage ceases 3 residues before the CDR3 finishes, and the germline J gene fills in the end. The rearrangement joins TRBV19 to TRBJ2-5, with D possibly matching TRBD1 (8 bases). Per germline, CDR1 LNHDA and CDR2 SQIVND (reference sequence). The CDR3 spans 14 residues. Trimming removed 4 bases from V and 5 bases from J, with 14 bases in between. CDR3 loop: CASSTTGGGETQYF. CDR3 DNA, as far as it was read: TGTGCCAGTAGTACTACAGGGGGGGGTGAGACC.